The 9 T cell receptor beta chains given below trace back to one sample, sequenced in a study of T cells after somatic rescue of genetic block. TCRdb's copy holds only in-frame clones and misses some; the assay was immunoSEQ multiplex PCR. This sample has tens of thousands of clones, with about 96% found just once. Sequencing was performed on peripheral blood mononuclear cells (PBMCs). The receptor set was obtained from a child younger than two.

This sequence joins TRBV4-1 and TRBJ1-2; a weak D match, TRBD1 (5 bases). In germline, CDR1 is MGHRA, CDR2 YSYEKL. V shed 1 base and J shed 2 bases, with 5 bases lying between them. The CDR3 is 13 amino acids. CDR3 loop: CASSQAGNYGYTF. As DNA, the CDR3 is TGCGCCAGCAGCCAAGCAGGGAACTATGGCTACACCTTC.

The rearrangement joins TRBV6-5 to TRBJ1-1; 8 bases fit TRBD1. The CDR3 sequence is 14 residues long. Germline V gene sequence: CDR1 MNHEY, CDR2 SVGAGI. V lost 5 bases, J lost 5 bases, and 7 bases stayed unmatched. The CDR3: CASSIDRGKTEAFF. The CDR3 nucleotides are TGTGCCAGCAGTATCGACAGGGGAAAAACTGAAGCTTTCTTT.

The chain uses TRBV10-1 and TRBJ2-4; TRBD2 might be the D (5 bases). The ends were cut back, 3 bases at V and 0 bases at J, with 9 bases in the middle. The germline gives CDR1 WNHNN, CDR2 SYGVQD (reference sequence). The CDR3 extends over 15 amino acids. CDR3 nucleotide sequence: TGCGCCAGCAGTGACCCCGGGATAGCCAAAAACATTCAGTACTTC. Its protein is CASSDPGIAKNIQYF.

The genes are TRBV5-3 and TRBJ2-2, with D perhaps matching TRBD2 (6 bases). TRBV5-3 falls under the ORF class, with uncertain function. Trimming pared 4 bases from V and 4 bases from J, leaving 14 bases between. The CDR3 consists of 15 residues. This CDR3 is CARSRDSLATGELFF. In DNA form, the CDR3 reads TGTGCCAGAAGCCGGGACTCCCTGGCCACCGGGGAGCTGTTTTTT.

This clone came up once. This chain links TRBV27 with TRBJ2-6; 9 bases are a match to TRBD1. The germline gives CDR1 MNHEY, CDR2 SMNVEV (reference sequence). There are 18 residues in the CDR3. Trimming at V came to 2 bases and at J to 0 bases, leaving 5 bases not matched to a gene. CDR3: CASSLRDRDSSGANVLTF. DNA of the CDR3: TGTGCCAGCAGTTTACGGGACAGGGACTCCTCTGGGGCCAACGTCCTGACTTTC.

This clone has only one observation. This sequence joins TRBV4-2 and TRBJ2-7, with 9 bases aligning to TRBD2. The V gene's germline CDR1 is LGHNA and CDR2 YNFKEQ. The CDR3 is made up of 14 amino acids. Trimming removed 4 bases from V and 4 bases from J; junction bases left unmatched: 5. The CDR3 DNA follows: TGTGCCAGCAGCCCTCTAGCGGGGCGTTACGAGCAGTACTTC. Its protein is CASSPLAGRYEQYF.

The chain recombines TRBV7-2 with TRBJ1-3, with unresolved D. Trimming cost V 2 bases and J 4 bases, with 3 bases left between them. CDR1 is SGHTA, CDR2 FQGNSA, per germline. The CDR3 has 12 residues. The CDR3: CASSLWGNTIYF. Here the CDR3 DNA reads TGTGCCAGCAGCTTATGGGGAAACACCATATATTTT.

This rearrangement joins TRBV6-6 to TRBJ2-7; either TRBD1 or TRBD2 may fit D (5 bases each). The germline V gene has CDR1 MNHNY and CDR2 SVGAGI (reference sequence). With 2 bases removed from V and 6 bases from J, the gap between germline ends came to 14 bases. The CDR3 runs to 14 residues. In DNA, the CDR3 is TGTGCCAGCAGTTACGACTATGGGGCATCCGAGCAGTACTTC. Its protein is CASSYDYGASEQYF.

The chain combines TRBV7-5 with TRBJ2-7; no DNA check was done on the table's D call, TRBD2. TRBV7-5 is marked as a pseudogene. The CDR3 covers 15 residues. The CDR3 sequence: CVRSYRLAVIYEQYF. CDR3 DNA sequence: TGTGTCAGAAGCTATCGACTAGCGGTAATCTACGAGCAGTACTTC.